A selection of T cell receptor beta chains follows, all from one sample in a study of blood T cell repertoires in COVID-19. Sequenced by immunoSEQ multiplex PCR; TCRdb stores in-frame clones only, minus some. The sample consists of 66,000 or so clones, about 86% of them appearing once. The source material was peripheral blood. The receptors come from a man in his fifties with active COVID-19. Each CDR3 is given with its conserved first and last residue. The D gene is left open where the match is weak. Expanded clones get a size class; other rows say once, few or many, or leave the size out.

TRBV12-5	TRBJ1-5	few	.	CASGPGRQPQHF	TGTGCTAGTGGCCCAGGGAGGCAGCCCCAGCATTTT
TRBV6-1	TRBJ1-1	.	TRBD1	CASSEARTGGFSEAFF	TGTGCCAGCAGTGAAGCGAGGACAGGGGGGTTCTCTGAAGCTTTCTTT
TRBV7-2	TRBJ1-4	.	.	CASSLTPGSNEKLFF	TGTGCCAGCAGCTTAACTCCCGGGAGTAATGAAAAACTGTTTTTT
TRBV2	TRBJ2-1	.	TRBD1	CASTAGTGGYNEQFF	TGTGCCAGCACTGCCGGGACAGGGGGTTACAATGAGCAGTTCTTC
TRBV7-7	TRBJ2-2	few	.	CASSSQGPGELFF	TGTGCCAGCAGCTCACAGGGTCCCGGGGAGCTGTTTTTT
TRBV5-1	TRBJ1-6	.	.	CASSLQGADNSPLHF	TGCGCCAGCAGCTTACAGGGCGCCGATAATTCACCCCTCCACTTT
TRBV7-8	TRBJ1-5	.	.	CASSTRSYNQPQHF	TGTGCCAGCAGTACCAGGTCTTACAATCAGCCCCAGCATTTT
TRBV7-9	TRBJ2-3	few	.	CASSYSGDTQYF	TGTGCCAGCAGTTACTCCGGGGATACGCAGTATTTT
TRBV7-9	TRBJ1-4	.	.	CASSAETGGANEKLFF	TGTGCCAGCAGCGCTGAAACGGGGGGAGCTAATGAAAAACTGTTTTTT
TRBV2	TRBJ1-2	.	.	CASSGESISYGYTF	TGTGCCAGCAGTGGGGAGTCGATTAGCTATGGCTACACCTTC
TRBV4-2	TRBJ2-5	few	.	CASSQDLSFQETQYF	TGTGCCAGCAGCCAAGATCTAAGTTTCCAAGAGACCCAGTACTTC
TRBV12-3/TRBV12-4	TRBJ2-2	.	TRBD1	CASSNRGVGELFF	TGTGCCAGCAGTAACAGGGGGGTCGGGGAGCTGTTTTTT
TRBV12-2	TRBJ2-3	.	.	CASRFAGTTTDTQYF	TGTGCAAGTCGCTTTGCAGGCACAACCACAGATACGCAGTATTTT
TRBV6-5	TRBJ2-1	.	TRBD1	CASSPRTGGEVFF	TGTGCCAGCAGTCCCCGGACAGGGGGGGAGGTATTCTTC
TRBV7-3	TRBJ1-2	.	.	CASSLTQGLGYTF	TGTGCCAGCAGCTTAACTCAGGGTCTGGGCTACACCTTC
TRBV5-1	TRBJ1-2	.	TRBD1	CASRPGQGEDYTF	TGCGCCAGCAGGCCGGGACAGGGCGAGGACTACACCTTC
TRBV14	TRBJ1-1	once	TRBD1	CVGAGQGFCTEAFF	TGTGTGGGGGCGGGACAGGGTTTTTGCACTGAAGCTTTCTTT
TRBV3-1/TRBV3-2	TRBJ1-3	few	TRBD1	CASSRTGGAGNTIYF	TGTGCCAGCAGCCGTACAGGGGGCGCTGGAAACACCATATATTTT
TRBV11-2	TRBJ2-2	.	.	CASSFTGTGELFF	TGTGCCAGCAGCTTCACGGGAACCGGGGAGCTGTTTTTT
TRBV7-3	TRBJ2-5	.	.	CASSEDFQETQYF	TGTGCCAGCAGCGAGGACTTCCAAGAGACCCAGTACTTC
TRBV12-3/TRBV12-4	TRBJ2-1	once	.	CASSLASLAEQFF	TGTGCCAGCAGTTTAGCTAGCCTGGCTGAGCAGTTCTTC
TRBV30	TRBJ1-4	.	.	CAWSVGAGNEKLFF	TGTGCCTGGAGTGTAGGGGCAGGTAATGAAAAACTGTTTTTT
TRBV11-2	TRBJ2-6	.	.	CASSLDPGWSGANVLTF	TGTGCCAGCAGCTTAGATCCAGGGTGGTCTGGGGCCAACGTCCTGACTTTC
TRBV13	TRBJ2-7	.	TRBD2	CASSQSEREGEQYF	TGTGCCAGCAGCCAGAGCGAGCGGGAAGGGGAGCAGTACTTC
TRBV24-1	TRBJ2-1	.	.	CATSEKGLGSNEQFF	TGTGCCACCAGTGAAAAGGGGCTAGGCTCCAATGAGCAGTTCTTC
TRBV6-5	TRBJ1-2	.	.	CASRGYRYYGYTF	TGTGCCAGCAGGGGCTATCGATACTATGGCTACACCTTC
TRBV29-1	TRBJ2-1	few	.	CSVAPGNEQFF	TGCAGCGTTGCTCCCGGGAATGAGCAGTTCTTC
TRBV12-3/TRBV12-4	TRBJ2-3	.	.	CASSGGPDTQYF	TGTGCCAGCAGTGGAGGCCCAGATACGCAGTATTTT
TRBV20-1	TRBJ1-1	.	.	CSPNGAAFF	TGCAGCCCTAATGGAGCCGCTTTCTTT
TRBV18	TRBJ2-5	once	.	CASSSQETQYF	TGTGCCAGCTCCTCCCAAGAGACCCAGTACTTC
TRBV5-1	TRBJ1-2	.	TRBD1	CASSLAAGQGSGYTF	TGCGCCAGCAGCTTGGCCGCGGGACAGGGGTCTGGCTACACCTTC
TRBV7-2	TRBJ1-5	.	.	CASSLELYSNQPQHF	TGTGCCAGCAGCTTAGAGCTGTATAGCAATCAGCCCCAGCATTTT
TRBV5-1	TRBJ1-1	.	.	CASSLGQALMNTEAFF	TGCGCCAGCAGTCTTGGGCAGGCCCTCATGAACACTGAAGCTTTCTTT
TRBV5-6	TRBJ1-6	.	.	CASSLIGEWDSPLHF	TGTGCCAGCAGCTTGATCGGGGAATGGGATTCACCCCTCCACTTT
TRBV25-1	TRBJ1-2	.	.	CASSESHRYGYTF	TGTGCCAGCAGTGAATCACATCGATATGGCTACACCTTC
TRBV10-1	TRBJ2-3	.	TRBD1	CASSESRGKDTQYF	TGCGCCAGCAGTGAGAGCAGGGGGAAAGATACGCAGTATTTT
TRBV5-4	TRBJ2-2	.	.	CASSTKKQNTGELFF	TGTGCCAGCAGCACCAAGAAACAGAACACCGGGGAGCTGTTTTTT
TRBV2	TRBJ1-1	.	.	CASSGGVGTRDTEAFF	TGTGCCAGCAGTGGGGGGGTCGGAACAAGAGACACTGAAGCTTTCTTT
TRBV9	TRBJ1-1	.	.	CASSVKMNSEAFF	TGTGCCAGCAGCGTAAAAATGAACAGTGAAGCTTTCTTT
TRBV7-9	TRBJ2-1	.	TRBD2	CASSLVQVAGYNEQFF	TGTGCCAGCAGCTTAGTTCAGGTAGCGGGTTACAATGAGCAGTTCTTC
TRBV19	TRBJ1-1	.	.	CASSPPAGGMNTEAFF	TGTGCCAGTAGTCCCCCAGCGGGGGGGATGAACACTGAAGCTTTCTTT
TRBV5-4	TRBJ2-3	.	TRBD2	CASSFWTSGATDTQYF	TGTGCCAGCAGCTTTTGGACTAGCGGGGCAACAGATACGCAGTATTTT
TRBV6-5	TRBJ2-1	.	.	CASSPGAGRPNEQFF	TGTGCCAGCAGCCCAGGCGCAGGAAGGCCGAATGAGCAGTTCTTC
TRBV13	TRBJ1-2	.	.	CASSFSTAKVYGYTF	TGTGCCAGCAGCTTTAGTACAGCCAAAGTCTATGGCTACACCTTC
TRBV27	TRBJ1-1	.	.	CASTPQGRTEAFF	TGTGCCAGCACCCCACAGGGCAGGACTGAAGCTTTCTTT
TRBV6-5	TRBJ1-3	.	.	CASRPTASGRNTIYF	TGTGCCAGCAGGCCGACAGCGTCCGGAAGAAACACCATATATTTT
TRBV6-5	TRBJ2-4	.	TRBD2	CASSTLAGGKNIQYF	TGTGCCAGCAGCACACTAGCGGGGGGGAAAAACATTCAGTACTTC
TRBV11-2	TRBJ2-7	.	TRBD2	CASSLGGGWTSTYEQYF	TGTGCCAGCAGCTTAGGGGGGGGGTGGACATCTACCTACGAGCAGTACTTC
TRBV2	TRBJ2-7	.	TRBD1	CASSGEGGGYEQYF	TGTGCCAGCAGTGGAGAAGGGGGCGGCTACGAGCAGTACTTC
TRBV9	TRBJ2-5	.	.	CASSVAQGGSQYF	TGTGCCAGCAGCGTAGCACAGGGGGGGTCCCAGTACTTC
TRBV9	TRBJ1-6	.	.	CASSVGGADSPLHF	TGTGCCAGCAGCGTCGGAGGGGCCGATTCACCCCTCCACTTT
TRBV13	TRBJ1-3	.	.	CASSSSSQGGDSGNTIYF	TGTGCCAGCAGCTCCTCTTCCCAAGGGGGAGACTCTGGAAACACCATATATTTT
TRBV2	TRBJ2-5	.	.	CACSSGRRKETQYF	TGTGCCTGTTCTTCGGGGAGGAGGAAAGAGACCCAGTACTTC
TRBV15	TRBJ2-5	.	TRBD2	CATSAGTSGGQHLQETQYF	TGTGCCACCAGCGCAGGGACTAGCGGGGGGCAGCACTTACAAGAGACCCAGTACTTC
TRBV6-6	TRBJ2-1	once	.	CASSYSVRGSYNEQFF	TGTGCCAGCAGTTACTCGGTCAGGGGCTCCTACAATGAGCAGTTCTTC
TRBV24-1	TRBJ2-2	.	TRBD1	CATSERDRESGELFF	TGTGCCACCAGTGAACGGGACAGGGAGAGCGGGGAGCTGTTTTTT
TRBV27	TRBJ2-1	.	.	CASSLSEGEQFF	TGTGCCAGCAGTTTATCTGAGGGTGAGCAGTTCTTC
TRBV5-5	TRBJ1-2	.	.	CASSLGWGVDGYTF	TGTGCCAGCAGCTTGGGATGGGGGGTGGATGGCTACACCTTC